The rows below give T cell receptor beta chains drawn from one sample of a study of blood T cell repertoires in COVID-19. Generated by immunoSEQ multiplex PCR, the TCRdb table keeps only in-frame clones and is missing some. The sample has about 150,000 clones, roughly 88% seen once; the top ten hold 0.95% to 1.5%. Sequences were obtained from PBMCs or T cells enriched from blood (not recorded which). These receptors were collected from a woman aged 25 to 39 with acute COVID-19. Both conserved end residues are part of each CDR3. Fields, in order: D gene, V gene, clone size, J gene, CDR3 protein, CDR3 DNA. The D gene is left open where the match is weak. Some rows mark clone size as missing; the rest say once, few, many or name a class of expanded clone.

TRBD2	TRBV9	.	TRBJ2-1	CASSASGRADEQFF	TGTGCCAGCAGCGCTAGCGGGAGGGCTGATGAGCAGTTCTTC
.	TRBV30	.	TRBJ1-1	CAWSPQANTEAFF	TGTGCCTGGAGTCCACAGGCGAACACTGAAGCTTTCTTT
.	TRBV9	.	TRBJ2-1	CASSPRQGIPTDEQFF	TGTGCCAGCAGCCCCCGTCAGGGGATCCCTACAGATGAGCAGTTCTTC
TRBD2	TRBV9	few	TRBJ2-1	CASSVHRLAGGNEQFF	TGTGCCAGCAGCGTACATAGACTAGCGGGTGGTAATGAGCAGTTCTTC
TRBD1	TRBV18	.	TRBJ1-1	CASSLYRGMEVAFF	TGTGCCAGCTCACTCTACAGGGGCATGGAAGTGGCTTTCTTT
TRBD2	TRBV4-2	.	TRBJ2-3	CASSQDIELAGGPGADTQYF	TGTGCCAGCAGCCAAGATATAGAACTAGCGGGAGGGCCAGGGGCAGATACGCAGTATTTT
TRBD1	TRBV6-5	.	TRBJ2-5	CASSTGEGWETQYF	TGTGCCAGCAGTACAGGGGAAGGCTGGGAGACCCAGTACTTC
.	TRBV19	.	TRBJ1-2	CASKTVYGYTF	TGTGCCAGTAAGACAGTCTATGGCTACACCTTC
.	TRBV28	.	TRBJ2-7	CASSLGISGPGTYEQYF	TGTGCCAGCAGTTTAGGTATCTCGGGTCCTGGTACCTACGAGCAGTACTTC
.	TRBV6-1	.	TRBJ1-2	CASSEGPLYGYTF	TGTGCCAGCAGTGAAGGCCCACTCTATGGCTACACCTTC
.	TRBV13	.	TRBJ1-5	CASSRRSGGSNQPQHF	TGTGCCAGCAGCCGAAGGTCCGGGGGGAGCAATCAGCCCCAGCATTTT
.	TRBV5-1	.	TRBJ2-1	CASSRDSGNEQFF	TGCGCCAGCAGTAGGGATAGCGGAAATGAGCAGTTCTTC
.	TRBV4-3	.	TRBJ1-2	CASSQDLTGPYRNYGYTF	TGCGCCAGCAGCCAAGATCTTACAGGGCCGTATCGAAACTATGGCTACACCTTC
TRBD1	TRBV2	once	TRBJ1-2	CASGRQGNYGYTF	TGTGCCAGCGGCAGACAGGGGAACTATGGCTACACCTTC
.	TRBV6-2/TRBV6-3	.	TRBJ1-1	CAGSPGGRGNTEAFF	TGTGCCGGCAGTCCCGGCGGGCGGGGGAACACTGAAGCTTTCTTT
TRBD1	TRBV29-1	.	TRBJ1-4	CSACPGQGIEKLFF	TGCAGCGCTTGTCCGGGACAGGGAATCGAAAAACTGTTTTTT
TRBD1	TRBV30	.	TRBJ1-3	CARQGSSSGNTIYF	TGTGCCCGACAGGGCTCAAGCTCTGGAAACACCATATATTTT
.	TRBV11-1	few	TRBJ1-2	CASSLDDVREYGYTF	TGTGCCAGCAGCTTAGATGACGTCAGGGAATATGGCTACACCTTC
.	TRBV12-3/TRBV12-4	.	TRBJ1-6	CASKRGYNSPLHF	TGTGCCAGCAAGAGGGGGTATAATTCACCCCTCCACTTT
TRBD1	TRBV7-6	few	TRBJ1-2	CASSLSPGTGPYGYTF	TGTGCCAGCAGCTTAAGTCCTGGGACAGGCCCCTATGGCTACACCTTC
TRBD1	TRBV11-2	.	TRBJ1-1	CASSSTWTGLNTEAFF	TGTGCCAGCAGCTCCACTTGGACAGGCCTTAACACTGAAGCTTTCTTT
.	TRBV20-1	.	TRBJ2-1	CSASPRVAVSYNEQFF	TGCAGTGCTAGTCCACGGGTTGCAGTCTCCTACAATGAGCAGTTCTTC
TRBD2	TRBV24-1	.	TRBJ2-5	CATSDRHSQSGGLQETQYF	TGTGCCACCAGTGATCGACACTCACAGAGTGGGGGACTACAAGAGACCCAGTACTTC
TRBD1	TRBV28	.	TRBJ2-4	CASSPHGTGGSKNIQYF	TGTGCCAGCAGTCCCCACGGGACAGGGGGTTCCAAAAACATTCAGTACTTC
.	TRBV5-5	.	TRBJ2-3	CASSFLTGAPTDTQYF	TGTGCCAGCAGCTTTTTAACGGGAGCCCCCACAGATACGCAGTATTTT
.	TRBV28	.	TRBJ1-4	CASSLVAGYEKLFF	TGTGCCAGCAGTTTGGTCGCGGGGTATGAAAAACTGTTTTTT
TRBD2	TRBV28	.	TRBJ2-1	CASTKPTGTSGNSRLYNEQFF	TGTGCCAGCACCAAACCAACCGGGACTAGCGGGAACTCGAGGCTCTACAATGAGCAGTTCTTC
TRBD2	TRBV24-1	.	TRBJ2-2	CATSDSSGRWNTGELFF	TGTGCCACCAGTGATTCCAGCGGGAGGTGGAACACCGGGGAGCTGTTTTTT
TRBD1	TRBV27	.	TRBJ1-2	CASSFDATGGRYGYTF	TGTGCCAGCAGTTTTGATGCGACAGGGGGTCGGTATGGCTACACCTTC
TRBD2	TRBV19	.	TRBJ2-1	CASSMVGLAGRNEQFF	TGTGCCAGTAGTATGGTCGGACTAGCGGGAAGGAATGAGCAGTTCTTC
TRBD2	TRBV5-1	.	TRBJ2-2	CASSLTSGPNTGELFF	TGCGCCAGCAGCTTAACTAGCGGCCCGAACACCGGGGAGCTGTTTTTT
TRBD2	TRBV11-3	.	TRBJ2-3	CASSPGWREDSTDTQYF	TGTGCCAGCAGCCCCGGTTGGCGGGAGGACAGCACAGATACGCAGTATTTT
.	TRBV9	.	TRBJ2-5	CASSPSPGYGETQYF	TGTGCCAGCAGCCCCTCCCCGGGGTACGGAGAGACCCAGTACTTC
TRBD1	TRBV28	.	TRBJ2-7	CASRGGKNEQYF	TGTGCCAGCAGAGGGGGCAAGAACGAGCAGTACTTC
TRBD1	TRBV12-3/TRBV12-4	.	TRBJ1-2	CASSQQGGYGYTF	TGTGCCAGCAGCCAACAGGGGGGTTATGGCTACACCTTC
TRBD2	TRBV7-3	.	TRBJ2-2	CASSSPRVGSGSSGELFF	TGTGCCAGCAGCTCCCCCAGGGTTGGTAGCGGGAGCTCCGGGGAGCTGTTTTTT
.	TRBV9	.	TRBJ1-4	CASSPRGVGDEKLFF	TGTGCCAGCAGCCCCCGGGGTGTCGGAGACGAAAAACTGTTTTTT
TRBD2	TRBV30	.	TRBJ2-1	CAWRASAGGRNEQFF	TGTGCCTGGAGAGCGTCAGCGGGAGGCCGTAATGAGCAGTTCTTC
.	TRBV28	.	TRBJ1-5	CASIPRILLNQPQHF	TGTGCCAGCATCCCCCGCATTTTACTAAATCAGCCCCAGCATTTT
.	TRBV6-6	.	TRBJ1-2	CASSLLYSYTF	TGTGCCAGCAGCCTTCTCTATAGCTACACCTTC
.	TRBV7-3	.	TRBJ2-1	CASSSQGGVANEQFF	TGTGCCAGCAGCTCACAGGGTGGTGTGGCCAATGAGCAGTTCTTC
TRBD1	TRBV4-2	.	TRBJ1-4	CASSARTGDGNEKLFF	TGTGCCAGCAGCGCACGAACAGGGGACGGTAATGAAAAACTGTTTTTT
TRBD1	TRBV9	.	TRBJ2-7	CASSGGTGGEQYF	TGTGCCAGCAGCGGGGGGACAGGTGGAGAGCAGTACTTC
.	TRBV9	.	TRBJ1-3	CASSPLGASSGNTIYF	TGTGCCAGCAGCCCGCTAGGGGCGAGCTCTGGAAACACCATATATTTT
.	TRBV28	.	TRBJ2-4	CASSFPGNGNIQYF	TGTGCCAGCAGTTTTCCCGGGAACGGAAACATTCAGTACTTC
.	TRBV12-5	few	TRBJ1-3	CASATTPDGVVTGNTIYF	TGTGCTAGTGCCACTACGCCGGACGGGGTTGTAACTGGAAACACCATATATTTT
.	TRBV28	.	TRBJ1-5	CASSLSGPAHQPQHF	TGTGCCAGCAGTTTATCAGGGCCTGCGCATCAGCCCCAGCATTTT
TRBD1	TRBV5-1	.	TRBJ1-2	CASSQGQSVYGYTF	TGCGCCAGCAGCCAGGGACAGAGTGTCTATGGCTACACCTTC
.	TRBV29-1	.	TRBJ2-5	CSVQGGETQYF	TGCAGCGTTCAGGGAGGAGAGACCCAGTACTTC
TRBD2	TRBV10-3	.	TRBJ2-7	CAISESTAGNYEQYF	TGTGCCATCAGTGAGTCTACAGCGGGAAACTACGAGCAGTACTTC
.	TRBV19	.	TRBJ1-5	CASSNYLQPQHF	TGTGCCAGTAGTAATTACCTACAGCCCCAGCATTTT